These 31 T cell receptor beta chains share one sample of origin, sequenced in a study of vaccination effects on CD4 cells after COVID-19. Their antigens remain unidentified. Sequencing in the ViraFEST assay came after antigen-specific CD4+ T cells had been expanded with viral peptide pools, which were used to stimulate PBMC. On day 10 of culture, CD4+ T cells were separated out. Documented for the person is a PCR-confirmed SARS-CoV-2 infection occurring between March and December 2020. Profiled with immunoSEQ multiplex PCR; TCRdb holds only in-frame clones, not every one. The table includes roughly 30,000 clones, about two thirds detected once. Sequencing used CD4+ T cells from PBMCs cultured with a peptide pool, obtained before COVID-19 vaccination. These receptors originate from a human donor who had a prior SARS-CoV-2 infection.

The chain combines TRBV7-9 with TRBJ2-7, with D hard to call. Germline V CDR1 and CDR2: SEHNR, FQNEAQ (reference sequence). The CDR3 sequence is 14 residues long. Trimming removed 0 bases at V and 3 bases at J, with 9 bases between. The CDR3 sequence is CASSLAPAHYEQYF. DNA for the CDR3: TGTGCCAGCAGCTTAGCCCCTGCCCACTACGAGCAGTACTTC.

The chain combines TRBV6-2 or TRBV6-3 with TRBJ2-5, with D unclear. This CDR3 has 13 amino acids. CDR1 and CDR2 from the germline V gene are MNHEY and SVGEGT. The V end was cut by 5 bases, the J end by 1 base, with 8 bases between. CDR3 sequence reads: CASSDRGQETQYF. The DNA of the CDR3 is TGTGCCAGCAGTGACCGTGGCCAAGAGACCCAGTACTTC.

The chain couples TRBV30 to TRBJ1-2; D unresolved. CDR3 length: 13 residues. V lost 2 bases to trimming and J lost 6 bases, with 13 bases between them. Germline CDR1 GTSNPN, CDR2 SVGIG (reference sequence). The CDR3 here is CAWSTKAADGYTF. For the CDR3, the DNA is TGTGCCTGGAGTACGAAAGCGGCCGATGGCTACACCTTC.

The genes are TRBV5-8 and TRBJ1-1; 11 bases are shared with TRBD1. The junction had 5 bases not matched to a gene; V was cut back by 3 bases and J by 4 bases. CDR1 SGHTS and CDR2 YDEGEE come from the germline V gene. The CDR3 spans 15 residues. For the CDR3, the DNA is TGTGCCAGCAGCTCATGGACAGGGGGCTTCACTGAAGCTTTCTTT. This translates into CASSSWTGGFTEAFF.

This clone was seen only a few times. CDR3: CASSLNEQFF. For the CDR3, the DNA is TGTGCCAGCAGTTTAAATGAGCAGTTCTTC. V usage is TRBV27 and J usage is TRBJ2-1, with D uncertain. Per germline, CDR1 MNHEY and CDR2 SMNVEV (reference sequence). There are 10 residues in the CDR3. V was clipped by 2 bases and J by 7 bases, with 0 bases between them.

The chain couples TRBV19 to TRBJ2-7; weak D call: TRBD2 (6 bases). The germline V and J ends were trimmed by 5 bases and 2 bases, with 13 bases remaining between them. The CDR3 extends over 14 amino acids. Germline CDR1 is LNHDA and CDR2 is SQIVND (reference sequence). In nucleotides, the CDR3 is TGTGCCAGTAGTGCTCTCGGGAGAACCTACGAGCAGTACTTC. This sequence encodes CASSALGRTYEQYF.

This clone appeared a few times. This chain links TRBV9 with TRBJ2-3; D remains unclear. V lost 3 bases and J lost 2, with 1 base in between. The CDR3 is made up of 11 amino acids. Germline CDR1 and CDR2: SGDLS and YYNGEE. The chain's CDR3 is CASSATDTQYF. The DNA for the CDR3 is TGTGCCAGCAGCGCCACAGATACGCAGTATTTT. The entire variable domain, with the rest obtained from reference TRBV9 and TRBJ2-3, is as follows: DSGVTQTPKHLITATGQRVTLRCSPRSGDLSVYWYQQSLDQGLQFLIQYYNGEERAKGNILERFSAQQFPDLHSELNLSSLELGDSALYFCASSATDTQYFGPGTRLTVL.

CDR3 coding DNA: TGTGCCAGCAGTGAAAGGGGGCCGACTATCTACGAGCAGTACTTC. Protein sequence: CASSERGPTIYEQYF. The V call is TRBV6-1, the J call TRBJ2-7, with 7 positions matching TRBD1. The V segment lost 2 bases and the J segment 3 bases; nucleotides outside the gene matches: 7. The CDR3 length is 15 residues. Per the germline V gene, CDR1 is MNHNS and CDR2 is SASEGT.

The chain recombines TRBV24-1 with TRBJ2-3, with a weak D call TRBD2 (5 bases). The germline V gene encodes CDR1 KGHDR and CDR2 SFDVKD. This CDR3 region has 15 residues. Deletions cut 5 bases from V and 3 bases from J, with 14 bases between. In DNA form, the CDR3 reads TGTGCCACCAGTGCGGCGGGTCCCGGAACAGATACGCAGTATTTT. Protein product: CATSAAGPGTDTQYF.

This clone has more than one count but fewer than ten. This sequence joins TRBV3-1 (or the pseudogene TRBV3-2) and TRBJ1-4; D may be TRBD1 (5 bases). This CDR3 has 17 amino acids. V lost 4 bases and J lost 3, with 18 bases in between. Germline V gene data show CDR1 as LGHDT and CDR2 as YNNKEL (reference sequence). CDR3 DNA sequence: TGTGCCAGCAGCCCTCGGACACTCAACCTTTCTAATGAAAAACTGTTTTTT. Amino acid sequence: CASSPRTLNLSNEKLFF.

V gene TRBV4-3 combines with J gene TRBJ1-3; the D gene is possibly TRBD1 (5 bases). The CDR3 has 13 amino acids. Germline V gene lookup returns CDR1 LGHNA and CDR2 YSLEER. The V gene lost 4 bases and the J gene lost 1 base, with 5 bases spanning the gap. The CDR3 sequence is CASSPGSGNTIYF. The DNA of the CDR3 is TGCGCCAGCAGCCCAGGGTCTGGAAACACCATATATTTT.

V and J are TRBV5-8 and TRBJ1-2; TRBD1 agrees at 8 bases. CDR1 SGHTS and CDR2 YDEGEE come from the germline V gene. The CDR3 loop spans 13 amino acids. V gave up 3 bases and J gave up 8 bases; unmatched junction bases: 6. CDR3 amino acids: CASSSLQGEGYTF. As DNA, the CDR3 is TGTGCCAGCAGCTCGCTACAGGGGGAAGGCTACACCTTC.

The genes are TRBV6-5 and TRBJ1-2; D not resolved. Germline V gives CDR1 MNHEY, CDR2 SVGAGI. Between the trimmed V and J ends, which lost 5 bases and 6 bases, there was a span of 10 bases. CDR3 length equals 12 residues. The CDR3 bases are TGTGCCAGCAGTAATCGCCGGGATGGCTACACCTTC. The encoded protein is CASSNRRDGYTF.

The V call is TRBV19, the J call TRBJ1-2, with 7 positions matching TRBD1. Germline V lookup: CDR1 LNHDA, CDR2 SQIVND (reference sequence). The CDR3 sequence is 14 residues long. V lost 2 bases, J lost 1 base, and 1 base stayed unmatched. The CDR3 region is CASSISGGNYGYTF. CDR3 bases: TGTGCCAGTAGTATATCAGGGGGTAACTATGGCTACACCTTC.

The J gene is TRBJ2-5, the V gene TRBV2; 10 bases match TRBD2. V dropped 7 bases and J dropped 1; count of bases not matched to a gene: 6. There are 15 residues in the CDR3. Germline-derived CDR1 and CDR2 are SNHLY and FYNNEI. In DNA form, the CDR3 reads TGTGCCAGCAACAGACTAGCGGGCGCCCAAGAGACCCAGTACTTC. It specifies CASNRLAGAQETQYF.

This chain connects TRBV9 to TRBJ2-2, with 11 bases aligning to TRBD2. The V segment lost 0 bases and the J segment 6 bases; nucleotides outside the gene matches: 10. In germline, CDR1 is SGDLS, CDR2 YYNGEE. The CDR3 has 18 residues. The CDR3: CASSVARGTSGPPGELFF. The CDR3, as DNA: TGTGCCAGCAGCGTAGCACGGGGGACTAGCGGTCCCCCCGGGGAGCTGTTTTTT.

This rearrangement joins TRBV5-1 to TRBJ2-1, with D tentatively TRBD2 (5 bases). With 1 base removed from V and 4 bases from J, the gap between germline ends came to 9 bases. In germline, CDR1 is SGHRS, CDR2 YFSETQ. The CDR3 contains 14 residues. CDR3 sequence (DNA): TGCGCCAGCAGCTTGAGGCCGGGGTACAATGAGCAGTTCTTC. This sequence encodes CASSLRPGYNEQFF.

V is TRBV25-1 and J is TRBJ1-2; D remains ambiguous. Trimming stripped 3 bases from V and 5 bases from J, with 7 bases between. This CDR3 spans 12 amino acids. The germline CDR1 and CDR2 sequences are MGHDK and SYGVNS. The CDR3 here is CASSDSPYGYTF. CDR3 coding DNA: TGTGCCAGCAGTGACAGCCCGTATGGCTACACCTTC.

V usage is TRBV20-1 and J usage is TRBJ1-1; D uncertain. The CDR3 is 13 amino acids. Germline CDR1 is DFQATT and CDR2 is SNEGSKA (reference sequence). With 3 bases removed from V and 2 bases from J, the gap between germline ends came to 10 bases. The CDR3 DNA reads TGCAGTGCTAGTGTAACTTTAAACACTGAAGCTTTCTTT. It is translated as CSASVTLNTEAFF.

The DNA of the CDR3 is TGTGCCAGCAGCTTGAGGCGGACTAGCGGGAGGACAGATACGCAGTATTTT. Translation gives CASSLRRTSGRTDTQYF. The chain employs TRBV7-2 and TRBJ2-3, with 14 positions matching TRBD2. The CDR3 totals 17 residues. Germline trimming cut 3 bases from V and 3 bases from J; bases unmatched to any gene: 5. In germline, CDR1 is SGHTA, CDR2 FQGNSA.

The chain couples TRBV6-2 or TRBV6-3 to TRBJ1-1; tentatively, D is TRBD1 (5 bases). Germline lookup yields CDR1 MNHEY and CDR2 SVGEGT. With 4 bases removed from V and 11 bases from J, the gap between germline ends came to 11 bases. The CDR3 is made up of 11 amino acids. The CDR3 DNA sequence: TGTGCCAGCAGTTTTCGCAGGGAGGCTTTCTTT. Translated, it gives CASSFRREAFF.

This clone has just one count. The rearrangement uses TRBV10-3 and TRBJ2-7, with a tentative D call TRBD1 (6 bases). CDR1 is ENHRY and CDR2 is SYGVKD in the germline V gene. The CDR3 extends over 16 amino acids. Trimming pared 0 bases from V and 0 bases from J, leaving 12 bases between. The CDR3 region has the DNA TGTGCCATCAGTGAGTCGGGCAGGGGAGTCTCCTACGAGCAGTACTTC. This translates into CAISESGRGVSYEQYF.

This sequence joins TRBV9 and TRBJ2-3, with TRBD1 matching 7 bases. The CDR3 contains 14 residues. Losses at the gene ends were 1 base for V and 5 bases for J; bases not matched to a gene: 4. Germline V gives CDR1 SGDLS, CDR2 YYNGEE. The CDR3 loop reads CASSVRQGQDTQYF. CDR3 coding DNA: TGTGCCAGCAGCGTAAGACAGGGACAAGATACGCAGTATTTT.

The chain joins TRBV7-3 to TRBJ2-3; TRBD2 agrees at 8 bases. CDR3 size: 14 residues. Per the germline V gene, CDR1 is SGHTA and CDR2 is FQGTGA. The ends lost 3 bases at V and 4 bases at J; junction bases unmatched: 3. The CDR3, as DNA: TGTGCCAGCAGCTTGAGCGGGGGATCAGATACGCAGTATTTT. This sequence encodes CASSLSGGSDTQYF.

This chain links TRBV27 with TRBJ1-2; TRBD1 matches at 9 bases. V lost 4 bases, J lost 8 bases, and 5 bases stayed unmatched. The length of the CDR3 is 13 residues. Germline V gene sequence: CDR1 MNHEY, CDR2 SMNVEV (reference sequence). The CDR3 loop is CASSSNRGRGYTF. The CDR3, as DNA: TGTGCCAGCAGTTCCAACAGGGGGCGCGGCTACACCTTC.

In nucleotides, the CDR3 is TGTGCCAGCAGCATCCTATACAGGGGCTACTATGGCTACACCTTC. Translating it yields CASSILYRGYYGYTF. The chain has TRBV7-9 and TRBJ1-2, with TRBD1 matching 7 bases. CDR1 is SEHNR and CDR2 is FQNEAQ in the germline V gene (reference sequence). V was pared by 5 bases and J by 3 bases, with 9 bases of the junction left unmatched. CDR3 length equals 15 residues.

The J gene is TRBJ2-1, the V gene TRBV7-2, with D hard to call. This CDR3 has 13 residues. Trimming pared 5 bases from V and 9 bases from J, leaving 14 bases between. Germline loops: CDR1 SGHTA, CDR2 FQGNSA. The CDR3 DNA sequence: TGTGCCAGCAGCCCGGGCTCATTCGGTGAGCAGTTCTTC. Amino acids: CASSPGSFGEQFF. The full variable domain, in which reference TRBV7-2 and TRBJ2-1 provide the parts outside the CDR3, is GAGVSQSPSNKVTEKGKDVELRCDPISGHTALYWYRQSLGQGLEFLIYFQGNSAPDKSGLPSDRFSAERTGGSVSTLTIQRTQQEDSAVYLCASSPGSFGEQFFGPGTRLTVL.

This clone was observed a handful of times. The chain couples TRBV23-1 to TRBJ1-5; D gene uncertain. TRBV23-1 is designated an ORF whose function remains uncertain. Between the trimmed V and J ends, which lost 3 bases and 4 bases, there was a span of 1 base. The CDR3 length is 11 residues. The CDR3 nucleotides are TGCGCCAGCAGTCATAATCAGCCCCAGCATTTT. Its translation is CASSHNQPQHF.

This rearrangement joins TRBV6-1 to TRBJ2-6; D possibly corresponds to TRBD1 (5 bases). The germline V gene has CDR1 MNHNS and CDR2 SASEGT. This CDR3 region has 15 residues. Trimming pared 2 bases from V and 1 base from J, leaving 6 bases between. Here the CDR3 DNA reads TGTGCCAGCAGTGAAACAGGTTCTGGGGCCAACGTCCTGACTTTC. Translating gives CASSETGSGANVLTF.

This clone was recorded only once. The V call is TRBV6-6, the J call TRBJ2-2; D gene uncertain. The CDR3 contains 15 residues. Trimming shortened V by 6 bases and J by 0 bases, and 11 bases separated the two germline ends. Germline V gene sequence: CDR1 MNHNY, CDR2 SVGAGI (reference sequence). CDR3 DNA: TGTGCCAGCAGAAAAAGGTTTGCGAACACCGGGGAGCTGTTTTTT. Translating gives CASRKRFANTGELFF.

This clone was seen a few times. V usage is TRBV2 and J usage is TRBJ1-1; D ambiguous. The germline V gene encodes CDR1 SNHLY and CDR2 FYNNEI. This CDR3 spans 13 amino acids. V shed 2 bases and J shed 0 bases, with 4 bases lying between them. CDR3 nucleotide sequence: TGTGCCAGCAGTGAACTGATGAACACTGAAGCTTTCTTT. This translates into CASSELMNTEAFF.